These 2 T cell receptor beta chains originate from one sample sequenced in a study of HIV-infected children after antiretroviral therapy interruption. RNA-based 3' RACE libraries used unique molecular identifiers. One entry per CDR3 protein results from TCRdb running MiXCR on the 3' RACE reads. Altogether about 89,000 distinct CDR3 sequences are present, 6.9% being singletons, with the ten largest covering 0.85% to 1.2%. Indicated treatment: PENTA 11 planned treatment interruption arm or continuous ART arm. The source material was CD45RA+ CD4+ T cells from PBMCs, pooled from several time points, sampled from a donor given antiretroviral therapy, either interrupted or continuous. Specified subset: naive CD4+ CD45RA+ CD45RO- T cells. The source of these receptors is a pool of human donors with HIV.

The rearrangement links TRBV7-2 to TRBJ2-1, with TRBD2 matching over 15 bases. Trimming at V came to 5 bases and at J to 2 bases, leaving 7 bases not matched to a gene. CDR3 length: 18 amino acids. The V gene's germline CDR1 is SGHTA and CDR2 FQGNSA. CDR3 nucleotides: TGTGCCAGCAGCCCGGGGACTAGCGGGGGGCCAACCTACAATGAGCAGTTCTTC. Translating gives CASSPGTSGGPTYNEQFF.

In its sample, this clonotype was seen many times. The genes are TRBV29-1 and TRBJ2-7; 8 bases agree with TRBD2. V trimming: 5 bases; J trimming: 2 bases; junction bases outside the gene matches: 8. Germline lookup yields CDR1 SQVTM and CDR2 ANQGSEA. The CDR3 totals 14 residues. CDR3 in DNA: TGCAGCGTTAAGCCTAGCGGGTTCCCCTACGAGCAGTACTTC. Translation: CSVKPSGFPYEQYF.